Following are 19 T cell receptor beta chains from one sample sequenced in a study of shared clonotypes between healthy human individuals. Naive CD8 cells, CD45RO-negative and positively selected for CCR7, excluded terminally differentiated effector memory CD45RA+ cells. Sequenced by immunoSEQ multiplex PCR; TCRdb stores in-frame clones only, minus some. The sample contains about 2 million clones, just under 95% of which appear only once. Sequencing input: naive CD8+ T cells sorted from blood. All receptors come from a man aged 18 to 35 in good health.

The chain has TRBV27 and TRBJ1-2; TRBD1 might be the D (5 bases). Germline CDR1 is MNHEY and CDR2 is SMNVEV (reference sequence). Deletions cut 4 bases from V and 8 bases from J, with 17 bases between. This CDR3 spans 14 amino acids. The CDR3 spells CASSSDSGSWGYTF. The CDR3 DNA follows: TGTGCCAGCAGTTCAGACAGTGGTTCTTGGGGCTACACCTTC.

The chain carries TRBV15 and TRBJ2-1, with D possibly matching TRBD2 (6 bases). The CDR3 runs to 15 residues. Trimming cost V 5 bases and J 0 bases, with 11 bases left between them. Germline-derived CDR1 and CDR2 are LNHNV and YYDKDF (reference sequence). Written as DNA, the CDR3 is TGTGCCACCAGCGAGAGGGACTCCTCCTACAATGAGCAGTTCTTC. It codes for CATSERDSSYNEQFF. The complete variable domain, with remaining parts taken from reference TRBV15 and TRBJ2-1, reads DAMVIQNPRYQVTQFGKPVTLSCSQTLNHNVMYWYQQKSSQAPKLLFHYYDKDFNNEADTPDNFQSRRPNTSFCFLDIRSPGLGDTAMYLCATSERDSSYNEQFFGPGTRLTVL.

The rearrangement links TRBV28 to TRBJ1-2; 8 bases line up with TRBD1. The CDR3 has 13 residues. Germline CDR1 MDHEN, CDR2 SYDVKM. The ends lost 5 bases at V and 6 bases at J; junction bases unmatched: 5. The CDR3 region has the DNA TGTGCCAGCAGTCTCAGGACAGGGCATGGCTACACCTTC. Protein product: CASSLRTGHGYTF.

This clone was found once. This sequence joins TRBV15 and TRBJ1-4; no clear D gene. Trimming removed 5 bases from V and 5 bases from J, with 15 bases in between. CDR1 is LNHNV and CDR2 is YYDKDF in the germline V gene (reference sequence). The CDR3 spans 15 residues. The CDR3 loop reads CATSGLGESNEKLFF. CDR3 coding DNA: TGTGCCACCAGCGGCCTTGGAGAGTCCAATGAAAAACTGTTTTTT. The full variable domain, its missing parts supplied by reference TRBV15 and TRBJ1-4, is DAMVIQNPRYQVTQFGKPVTLSCSQTLNHNVMYWYQQKSSQAPKLLFHYYDKDFNNEADTPDNFQSRRPNTSFCFLDIRSPGLGDTAMYLCATSGLGESNEKLFFGSGTQLSVL.

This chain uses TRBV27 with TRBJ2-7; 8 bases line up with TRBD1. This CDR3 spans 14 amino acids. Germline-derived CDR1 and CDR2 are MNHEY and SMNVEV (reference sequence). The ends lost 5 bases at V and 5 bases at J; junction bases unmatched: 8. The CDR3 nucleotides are TGTGCCAGCAGTCAGCCCCGGGACAGGAACGAGCAGTACTTC. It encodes CASSQPRDRNEQYF.

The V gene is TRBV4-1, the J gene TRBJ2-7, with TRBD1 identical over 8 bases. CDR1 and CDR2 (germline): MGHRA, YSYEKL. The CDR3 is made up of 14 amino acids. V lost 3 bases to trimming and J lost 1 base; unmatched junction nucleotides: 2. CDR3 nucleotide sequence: TGCGCCAGCAGCCATACAGGGGGTTCCTACGAGCAGTACTTC. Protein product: CASSHTGGSYEQYF.

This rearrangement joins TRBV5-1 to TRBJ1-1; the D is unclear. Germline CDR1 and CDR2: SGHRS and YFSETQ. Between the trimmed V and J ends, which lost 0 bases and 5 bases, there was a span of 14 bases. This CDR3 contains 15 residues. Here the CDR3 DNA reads TGCGCCAGCAGCTTGGCGGGCAGGACTGCAACTGAAGCTTTCTTT. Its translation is CASSLAGRTATEAFF. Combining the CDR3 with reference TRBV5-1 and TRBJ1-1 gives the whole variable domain KAGVTQTPRYLIKTRGQQVTLSCSPISGHRSVSWYQQTPGQGLQFLFEYFSETQRNKGNFPGRFSGRQFSNSRSEMNVSTLELGDSALYLCASSLAGRTATEAFFGQGTRLTVV.

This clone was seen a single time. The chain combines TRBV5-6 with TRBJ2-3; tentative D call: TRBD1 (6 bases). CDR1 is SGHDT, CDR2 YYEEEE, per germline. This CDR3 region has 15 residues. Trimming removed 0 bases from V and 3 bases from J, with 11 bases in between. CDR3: CASSLDRVETDTQYF. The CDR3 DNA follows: TGTGCCAGCAGCTTGGACAGGGTGGAAACAGATACGCAGTATTTT.

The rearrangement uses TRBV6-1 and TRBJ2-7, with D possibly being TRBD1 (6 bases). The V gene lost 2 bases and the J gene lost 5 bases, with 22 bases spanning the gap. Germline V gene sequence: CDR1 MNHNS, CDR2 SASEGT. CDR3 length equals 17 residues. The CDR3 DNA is TGTGCCAGCAGTGAATACAGACTGACAGGTTCTGGGGACGAGCAGTACTTC. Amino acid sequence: CASSEYRLTGSGDEQYF.

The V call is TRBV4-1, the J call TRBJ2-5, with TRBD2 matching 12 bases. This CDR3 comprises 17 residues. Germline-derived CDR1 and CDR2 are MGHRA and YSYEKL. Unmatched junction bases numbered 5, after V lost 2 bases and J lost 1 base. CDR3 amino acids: CASSQLLAGGTQETQYF. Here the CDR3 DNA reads TGCGCCAGCAGCCAACTCCTAGCGGGAGGGACCCAAGAGACCCAGTACTTC.

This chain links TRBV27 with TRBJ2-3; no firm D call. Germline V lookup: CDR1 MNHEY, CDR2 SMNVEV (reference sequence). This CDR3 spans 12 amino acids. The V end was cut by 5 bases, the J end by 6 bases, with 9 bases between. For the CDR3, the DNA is TGTGCCAGCAGTCCCCGTATGGATACGCAGTATTTT. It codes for CASSPRMDTQYF.

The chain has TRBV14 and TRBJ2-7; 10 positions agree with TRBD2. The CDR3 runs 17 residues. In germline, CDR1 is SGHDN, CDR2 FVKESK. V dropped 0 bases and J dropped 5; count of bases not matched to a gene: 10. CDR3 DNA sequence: TGTGCCAGCAGCCAAGATCAGCGGGAGGGCCTTATGAACGAGCAGTACTTC. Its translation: CASSQDQREGLMNEQYF.

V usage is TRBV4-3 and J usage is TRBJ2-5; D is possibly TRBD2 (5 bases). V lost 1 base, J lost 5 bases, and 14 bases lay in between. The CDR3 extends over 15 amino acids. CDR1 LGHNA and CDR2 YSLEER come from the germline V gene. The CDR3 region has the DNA TGCGCCAGCAGCCAAGCCGGGGTCATGAGGGAGACCCAGTACTTC. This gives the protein CASSQAGVMRETQYF.

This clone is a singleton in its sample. CDR3 in amino acids: CASSQGPGLAGSEQYF. CDR3 in DNA: TGCGCCAGCAGCCAAGGCCCAGGACTAGCGGGAAGCGAGCAGTACTTC. This rearrangement joins TRBV4-1 to TRBJ2-7, with 12 bases fitting TRBD2. Germline V gene data show CDR1 as MGHRA and CDR2 as YSYEKL. The CDR3 extends over 16 amino acids. The V gene end was trimmed by 1 base and the J gene end by 6 bases; junction bases not matched to a gene: 7.

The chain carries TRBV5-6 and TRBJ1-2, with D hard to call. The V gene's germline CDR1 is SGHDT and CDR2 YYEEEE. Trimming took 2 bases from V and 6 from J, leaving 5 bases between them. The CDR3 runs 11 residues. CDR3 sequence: CASSFQDGYTF. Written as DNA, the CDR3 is TGTGCCAGCAGCTTTCAGGATGGCTACACCTTC. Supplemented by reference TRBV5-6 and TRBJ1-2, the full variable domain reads DAGVTQSPTHLIKTRGQQVTLRCSPKSGHDTVSWYQQALGQGPQFIFQYYEEEERQRGNFPDRFSGHQFPNYSSELNVNALLLGDSALYLCASSFQDGYTFGSGTRLTVV.

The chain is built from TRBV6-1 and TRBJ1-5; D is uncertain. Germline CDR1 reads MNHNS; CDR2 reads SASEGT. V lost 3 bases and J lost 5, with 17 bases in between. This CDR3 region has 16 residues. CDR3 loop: CASSDLPGSTDQPQHF. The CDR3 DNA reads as TGTGCCAGCAGTGACCTACCGGGCAGTACGGATCAGCCCCAGCATTTT.

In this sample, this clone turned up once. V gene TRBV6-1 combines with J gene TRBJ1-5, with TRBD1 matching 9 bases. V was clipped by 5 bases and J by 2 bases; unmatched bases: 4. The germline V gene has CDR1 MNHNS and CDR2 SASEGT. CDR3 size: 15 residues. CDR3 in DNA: TGTGCCAGCAGTAAGGACAGGGGTGGCAATCAGCCCCAGCATTTT. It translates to CASSKDRGGNQPQHF.

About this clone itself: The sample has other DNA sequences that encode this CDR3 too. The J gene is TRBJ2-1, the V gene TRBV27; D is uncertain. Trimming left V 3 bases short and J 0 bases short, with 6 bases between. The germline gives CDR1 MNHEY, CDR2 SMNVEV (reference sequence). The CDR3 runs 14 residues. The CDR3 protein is CASSFLSSYNEQFF. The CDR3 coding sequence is TGTGCCAGCAGTTTTTTGAGCTCCTACAATGAGCAGTTCTTC.

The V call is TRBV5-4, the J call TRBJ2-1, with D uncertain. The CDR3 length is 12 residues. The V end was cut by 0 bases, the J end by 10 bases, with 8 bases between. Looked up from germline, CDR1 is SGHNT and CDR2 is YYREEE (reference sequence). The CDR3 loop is CASSLGTREQFF. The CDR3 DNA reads TGTGCCAGCAGCTTGGGTACCCGGGAGCAGTTCTTC.